The clone carrying this T cell receptor (beta chain) was counted only a few times. The antigen is undetermined. TCRB transcripts that were expressed got sequenced, as all of the isolated RNA had been reverse transcribed. Method: immunoSEQ multiplex PCR; TCRdb's copy keeps in-frame clones and lacks some. The data hold about 350,000 clones, with about 19% observed a single time. This record comes from a study of beta chain features in type 1 diabetes. Study observations and caveats: The VDJ junctions of type 1 diabetes patients carried fewer insertions and more deletions.

Trimming at V came to 2 bases and at J to 6 bases, leaving 4 bases not matched to a gene. The CDR3 consists of 13 residues. Looked up from germline, CDR1 is GTSNPN and CDR2 is SVGIG (reference sequence). The sequence was collected from a woman aged 18-35 years in good health. Sequenced input: naive CD4+ T cells from blood. This chain links TRBV30 with TRBJ1-5, with 7 nucleotides matching TRBD1. CDR3 in amino acids: CAWSTQGGQPQHF. As DNA, the CDR3 is TGTGCCTGGAGTACGCAGGGGGGTCAGCCCCAGCATTTT.